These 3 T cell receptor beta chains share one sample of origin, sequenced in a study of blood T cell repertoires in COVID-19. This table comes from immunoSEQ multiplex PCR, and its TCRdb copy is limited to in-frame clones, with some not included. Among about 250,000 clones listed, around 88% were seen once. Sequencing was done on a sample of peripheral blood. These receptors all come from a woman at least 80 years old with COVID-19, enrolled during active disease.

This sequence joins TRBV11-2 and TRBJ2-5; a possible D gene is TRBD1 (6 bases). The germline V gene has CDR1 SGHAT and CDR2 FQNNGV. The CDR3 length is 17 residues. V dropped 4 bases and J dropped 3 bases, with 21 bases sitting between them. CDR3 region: CASSSRMGDKGEETQYF. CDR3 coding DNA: TGTGCCAGCAGCTCCCGTATGGGGGACAAGGGCGAAGAGACCCAGTACTTC.

The CDR3 region has the DNA TGCGCCAGCAGCTTGGCCCATGTGAATCAGCCCCAGCATTTT. Amino acid sequence: CASSLAHVNQPQHF. The chain has TRBV5-1 and TRBJ1-5; D not certain. Looked up from germline, CDR1 is SGHRS and CDR2 is YFSETQ. Trimming cost V 0 bases and J 4 bases, with 8 bases left between them. The length of the CDR3 is 14 residues.

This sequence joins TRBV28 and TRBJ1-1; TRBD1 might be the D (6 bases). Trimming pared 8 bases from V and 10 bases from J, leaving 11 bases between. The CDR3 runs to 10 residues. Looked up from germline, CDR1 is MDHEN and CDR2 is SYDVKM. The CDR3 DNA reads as TGTGCCAGCGGGGGGGCTAGAGCTTTCTTT. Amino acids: CASGGARAFF.